These 22 T cell receptor beta chains came from one sample sequenced in a study of Ad26.COV2.S vaccination and SARS-CoV-2 variants (dated by TCRdb to the early 2020s). What this sample's treatment or condition label stands for: about 20 received Ad26.COV2.S at low or high dose, single or two shots; 5 received placebo; per-sample allocation not given. Repertoires of vaccine and placebo recipients were sequenced from samples taken on day 63 after the first injection. Receptor amplification or capture employed the immunoSEQ multiplex PCR assay. The source is immuneACCESS, and TCRdb retained only in-frame sequences with V and J called. Part of the clones is not carried over; for the studies checked, unresolved V genes explain less than half of this, and the remainder is unexplained. The sample yields around 300,000 clones; about 85% were counted once. Clones ranked in the top ten supply 6.4% of the sample.

This material consisted of peripheral blood, taken in a trial of Ad26.COV2.S vaccine versus placebo. All receptors derive from a person between 18 and 65 years old who received the Ad26.COV2.S COVID-19 vaccine or a placebo.

The chain couples TRBV5-1 to TRBJ1-5, with D possibly TRBD1 on 5 matching bases. Trimming pared 1 base from V and 7 bases from J, leaving 15 bases between. The CDR3 runs 15 residues. CDR1 and CDR2 from the germline V gene are SGHRS and YFSETQ. CDR3 sequence reads: CASSLIPGSIQPQHF. DNA for the CDR3: TGCGCCAGCAGCTTGATACCAGGGTCAATCCAGCCCCAGCATTTT.

To note about this clone: One junction end disagrees with the germline gene, perhaps due to a read error. The chain joins TRBV7-7 to TRBJ2-1; maybe TRBD1 (6 bases). Germline CDR1 is SSHAT and CDR2 is FNYEAQ (reference sequence). The CDR3 is made up of 13 amino acids. CDR3 DNA sequence: TGTGCTAGCAGCTTAGCCGCAGGGGCCGAACAGTTCTTC. It translates to CASSLAAGAEQFF.

The chain links TRBV27 to TRBJ1-6; D may be TRBD1 (5 bases). The CDR3 consists of 14 residues. From germline, CDR1 is MNHEY and CDR2 SMNVEV (reference sequence). Trimming pared 6 bases from V and 5 bases from J, leaving 11 bases between. CDR3 sequence: CASRVQGHNSPLHF. The CDR3 DNA follows: TGTGCCAGCAGAGTGCAGGGCCATAATTCACCCCTCCACTTT.

This chain uses TRBV6-5 with TRBJ2-7; D uncertain. Germline V gene sequence: CDR1 MNHEY, CDR2 SVGAGI. V lost 6 bases to trimming and J lost 0 bases, with 9 bases between them. This CDR3 region has 13 residues. CDR3 DNA: TGTGCCAGCAGAGCCCTTAGCTCCTACGAGCAGTACTTC. This gives the protein CASRALSSYEQYF.

The chain couples TRBV6-6 to TRBJ1-1; the D gene is possibly TRBD1 (6 bases). This CDR3 has 13 amino acids. The V and J ends lost 9 bases and 1 base respectively, with 12 bases between them. Per germline, CDR1 MNHNY and CDR2 SVGAGI (reference sequence). The CDR3, as DNA: TGTGCCAGTTGCCAGGGACAGAACACTGAAGCTTTCTTT. It encodes CASCQGQNTEAFF.

J is TRBJ1-3 and V is TRBV29-1; maybe TRBD1 (5 bases). Trimming removed 7 bases at V and 0 bases at J, with 16 bases between. This CDR3 has 15 amino acids. CDR1 and CDR2 (germline): SQVTM, ANQGSEA. As DNA, the CDR3 is TGCAGCGCCAACACCCAGGGTTTCTCTGGAAACACCATATATTTT. Translating it yields CSANTQGFSGNTIYF.

The J gene is TRBJ1-1, the V gene TRBV19; 7 bases are a match to TRBD1. This CDR3 is 14 amino acids long. V dropped 6 bases and J dropped 2; count of bases not matched to a gene: 6. Germline CDR1 is LNHDA and CDR2 is SQIVND (reference sequence). CDR3 loop: CASRINRGNTEAFF. The CDR3 DNA is TGTGCCAGTAGAATTAACAGGGGAAACACTGAAGCTTTCTTT.

For the CDR3, the DNA is TGTGCCAGCAGCTCCCCCGGGTGGGATACGCAGTATTTT. Translating gives CASSSPGWDTQYF. The rearrangement joins TRBV7-2 to TRBJ2-3, with D hard to call. V lost 4 bases and J lost 6, with 11 bases in between. Germline lookup yields CDR1 SGHTA and CDR2 FQGNSA. This CDR3 is 13 amino acids long. Based on the CDR3 plus reference TRBV7-2 and TRBJ2-3, the full variable domain is GAGVSQSPSNKVTEKGKDVELRCDPISGHTALYWYRQSLGQGLEFLIYFQGNSAPDKSGLPSDRFSAERTGGSVSTLTIQRTQQEDSAVYLCASSSPGWDTQYFGPGTRLTVL.

The V call is TRBV28, the J call TRBJ1-1, with 7 bases that match TRBD1. CDR1 MDHEN and CDR2 SYDVKM come from the germline V gene. The CDR3 runs to 13 residues. V was pared by 6 bases and J by 6 bases, with 7 bases of the junction left unmatched. The CDR3 reads CASSRGTVSEAFF. CDR3 bases: TGTGCCAGCAGCCGTGGGACAGTCTCTGAAGCTTTCTTT.

The chain links TRBV7-2 to TRBJ2-5; 7 bases are a match to TRBD2. J was trimmed by 4 bases and V by 5 bases; bases with no gene match: 4. The CDR3 runs to 13 residues. Germline V gene lookup returns CDR1 SGHTA and CDR2 FQGNSA. The CDR3 DNA is TGTGCCAGCAGCACGGGACTATCAGAGACCCAGTACTTC. Protein product: CASSTGLSETQYF.

The chain combines TRBV12-5 with TRBJ2-4, with unresolved D. The CDR3 loop spans 14 amino acids. CDR1 and CDR2 (germline): LGHNT, FRNRAP. V lost 1 base and J 6 bases, leaving 10 bases between the germline ends. CDR3 region: CASGLASTRNIQYF. As DNA, the CDR3 is TGTGCTAGTGGTTTGGCGTCGACACGAAACATTCAGTACTTC.

V and J are TRBV7-6 and TRBJ2-2; D is ambiguous. Germline loops: CDR1 SGHVS, CDR2 FNYEAQ. This CDR3 region has 12 residues. The germline V and J ends were trimmed by 5 bases and 1 base, with 2 bases remaining between them. The DNA for the CDR3 is TGTGCCAGCAGCCTGAACACCGGGGAGCTGTTTTTT. Protein: CASSLNTGELFF. The complete variable domain, with remaining parts taken from reference TRBV7-6 and TRBJ2-2, reads GAGVSQSPRYKVTKRGQDVALRCDPISGHVSLYWYRQALGQGPEFLTYFNYEAQQDKSGLPNDRFSAERPEGSISTLTIQRTEQRDSAMYRCASSLNTGELFFGEGSRLTVL.

The CDR3 region is CASSPWTGSEETQYF. The CDR3 nucleotides read TGTGCCAGCAGCCCCTGGACAGGCTCCGAAGAGACCCAGTACTTC. This rearrangement joins TRBV7-9 to TRBJ2-5; 7 positions match TRBD1. J was trimmed by 3 bases and V by 5 bases; bases with no gene match: 9. The CDR3 has 15 residues. Germline CDR1 and CDR2: SEHNR and FQNEAQ (reference sequence).

The J gene is TRBJ2-1, the V gene TRBV10-3, with TRBD2 identical over 9 bases. Germline-derived CDR1 and CDR2 are ENHRY and SYGVKD. The J segment lost 8 bases and the V segment lost 6 bases, leaving 8 bases of the junction unmatched. This CDR3 is 14 amino acids long. The CDR3 nucleotides are TGTGCCATCAGCGGCGGGAGGGCCATGGATGAGCAGTTCTTC. This sequence encodes CAISGGRAMDEQFF.

The chain combines TRBV5-6 with TRBJ1-2; no firm D call. This CDR3 has 19 amino acids. Trimming removed 2 bases from V and 3 bases from J, with 26 bases in between. Germline V gene sequence: CDR1 SGHDT, CDR2 YYEEEE. CDR3 amino acids: CASSFLGSGRTKGYYGYTF. CDR3 DNA: TGTGCCAGCAGCTTCCTAGGTTCGGGGAGGACGAAAGGTTACTATGGCTACACCTTC.

This chain joins TRBV9 and TRBJ1-2, with 12 bases aligning to TRBD1. The CDR3 runs 14 residues. V shed 2 bases, J shed 8 bases, and the junction held 4 bases outside the gene matches. CDR1 and CDR2 from the germline V gene are SGDLS and YYNGEE. The CDR3 DNA sequence: TGTGCCAGCAGCGTCCCCGGGACAGGGGGCGGCTACACCTTC. Its translation is CASSVPGTGGGYTF.

This chain connects TRBV30 to TRBJ1-4; the D gene is possibly TRBD1 (5 bases). Germline loops: CDR1 GTSNPN, CDR2 SVGIG (reference sequence). The CDR3 extends over 14 amino acids. V shed 2 bases and J shed 5 bases, with 12 bases lying between them. CDR3 sequence: CAWSSTETNEKLFF. The CDR3 bases are TGTGCCTGGAGTTCGACAGAAACAAATGAAAAACTGTTTTTT.

This clone was found a few times. This chain connects TRBV9 to TRBJ2-7; no reliable D call. Germline V gives CDR1 SGDLS, CDR2 YYNGEE. V was trimmed by 0 bases and J by 2 bases, leaving 6 bases between them. CDR3 length: 13 amino acids. DNA for the CDR3: TGTGCCAGCAGCGTAGTTCCAGCCTACGAGCAGTACTTC. This sequence encodes CASSVVPAYEQYF.

V and J are TRBV3-1 (or the pseudogene TRBV3-2) and TRBJ1-2; no definite D call. Trimming cost V 1 base and J 5 bases, with 11 bases left between them. This CDR3 region has 14 residues. Per germline, CDR1 LGHDT and CDR2 YNNKEL (reference sequence). This CDR3 is CASSQVGGEYGYTF. The CDR3 region has the DNA TGTGCCAGCAGCCAAGTGGGCGGGGAGTATGGCTACACCTTC.

The V gene is TRBV4-3, the J gene TRBJ2-2, with a tentative D call TRBD1 (8 bases). Trimming shortened V by 1 base and J by 3 bases, and 18 bases separated the two germline ends. This CDR3 region has 18 residues. Germline V CDR1 and CDR2: LGHNA, YSLEER. The CDR3 loop reads CASSQADQGAGDTGELFF. The CDR3 nucleotides read TGCGCCAGCAGCCAAGCGGACCAGGGGGCGGGGGACACCGGGGAGCTGTTTTTT.

The chain has TRBV4-3 and TRBJ2-7; D uncertain. The V gene lost 5 bases and the J gene lost 2 bases, with 10 bases spanning the gap. CDR1 and CDR2 (germline): LGHNA, YSLEER. The CDR3 spans 13 residues. This CDR3 is CASSSRATYEQYF. CDR3 nucleotide sequence: TGCGCCAGCAGCTCCCGGGCCACCTACGAGCAGTACTTC.

The chain combines TRBV7-3 with TRBJ1-2; D is unclear. Germline lookup yields CDR1 SGHTA and CDR2 FQGTGA. V dropped 2 bases and J dropped 6 bases, with 10 bases sitting between them. The CDR3 consists of 13 residues. CDR3 sequence: CASSLRGSDGYTF. The CDR3 DNA sequence: TGTGCCAGCAGCTTACGGGGATCCGATGGCTACACCTTC.